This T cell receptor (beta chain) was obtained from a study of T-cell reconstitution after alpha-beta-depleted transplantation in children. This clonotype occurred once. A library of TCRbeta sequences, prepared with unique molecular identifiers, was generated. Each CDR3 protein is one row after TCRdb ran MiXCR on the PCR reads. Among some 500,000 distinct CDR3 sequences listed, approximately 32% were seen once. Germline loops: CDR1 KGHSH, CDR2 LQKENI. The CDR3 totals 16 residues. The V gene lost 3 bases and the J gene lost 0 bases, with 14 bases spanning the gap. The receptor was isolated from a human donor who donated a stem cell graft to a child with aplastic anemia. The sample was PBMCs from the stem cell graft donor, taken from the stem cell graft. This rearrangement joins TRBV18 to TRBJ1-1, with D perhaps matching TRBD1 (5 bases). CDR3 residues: CASSPTGVSMNTEAFF. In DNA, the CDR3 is TGTGCCAGCTCACCGACGGGGGTCTCCATGAACACTGAAGCTTTCTTT.